What follows are 10 T cell receptor beta chains derived from one specimen sequenced in a study of T cell changes during pregnancy in multiple sclerosis. TCRdb's table, derived via immunoSEQ multiplex PCR, lists solely in-frame clones and lacks some. The sample shows some 19,000 clones, over 80% of them seen only once. The sequenced sample was CD8+ T cells from peripheral blood mononuclear cells, obtained after pregnancy. The receptors derive from a female donor in good health, enrolled as a control in a pregnancy study.

The rearrangement joins TRBV30 to TRBJ1-4, with 7 bases fitting TRBD1. CDR1 GTSNPN and CDR2 SVGIG come from the germline V gene (reference sequence). V trimming: 4 bases; J trimming: 7 bases; junction bases outside the gene matches: 0. The CDR3 runs 11 residues. CDR3 sequence reads: CAWTGGEKLFF. CDR3 sequence (DNA): TGTGCCTGGACAGGGGGTGAAAAACTGTTTTTT.

The chain carries TRBV9 and TRBJ2-2; TRBD1 matches at 8 bases. Germline CDR1 reads SGDLS; CDR2 reads YYNGEE. There are 15 residues in the CDR3. Trimming cost V 4 bases and J 4 bases; bases outside gene matches: 6. CDR3 sequence (DNA): TGTGCCAGCAGCCCTAACAGGGGGAGCACCGGGGAGCTGTTTTTT. Protein: CASSPNRGSTGELFF.

The chain couples TRBV29-1 to TRBJ2-6; 10 nucleotides align to TRBD1. V trimming: 3 bases; J trimming: 2 bases; junction bases outside the gene matches: 1. From germline, CDR1 is SQVTM and CDR2 ANQGSEA. This CDR3 is built from 15 residues. The CDR3 coding sequence is TGCAGCGTTGAGGGACAGGGGACTGGGGCCAACGTCCTGACTTTC. This translates into CSVEGQGTGANVLTF.

The chain is built from TRBV7-2 and TRBJ1-4; possibly TRBD1 for D (5 bases). The germline V gene encodes CDR1 SGHTA and CDR2 FQGNSA. This CDR3 spans 15 amino acids. The V and J ends lost 5 bases and 4 bases respectively, with 14 bases between them. The DNA of the CDR3 is TGTGCCAGCAGCGCGGACGACAGATTTAATGAAAAACTGTTTTTT. Translated: CASSADDRFNEKLFF.

The chain is built from TRBV9 and TRBJ2-3; D unclear. CDR1 is SGDLS, CDR2 YYNGEE, per germline. CDR3 size: 17 residues. V shed 0 bases and J shed 0 bases, with 14 bases lying between them. The CDR3 sequence is CASSVGTLAASTDTQYF. For the CDR3, the DNA is TGTGCCAGCAGCGTAGGTACCTTGGCGGCTAGCACAGATACGCAGTATTTT.

The chain uses TRBV9 and TRBJ2-1, with no clear D. Trimming cost V 0 bases and J 0 bases, with 13 bases left between them. This CDR3 spans 17 amino acids. Germline values: CDR1 SGDLS, CDR2 YYNGEE. The CDR3 here is CASSVDARQVSYNEQFF. As DNA, the CDR3 is TGTGCCAGCAGCGTAGACGCGCGGCAAGTCTCCTACAATGAGCAGTTCTTC. The full variable domain, with the rest looked up from reference TRBV9 and TRBJ2-1, is DSGVTQTPKHLITATGQRVTLRCSPRSGDLSVYWYQQSLDQGLQFLIQYYNGEERAKGNILERFSAQQFPDLHSELNLSSLELGDSALYFCASSVDARQVSYNEQFFGPGTRLTVL.

CDR3 sequence reads: CATSTPGQGDQPQHF. CDR3 nucleotides: TGTGCCACCAGCACCCCGGGACAGGGGGATCAGCCCCAGCATTTT. This chain connects TRBV15 to TRBJ1-5, with 11 bases identical to TRBD1. The CDR3 sequence is 15 residues long. Germline trimming cut 4 bases from V and 5 bases from J; bases unmatched to any gene: 4. Per the germline V gene, CDR1 is LNHNV and CDR2 is YYDKDF (reference sequence).

This rearrangement joins TRBV9 to TRBJ2-1; 10 bases line up with TRBD1. Trimming at V came to 7 bases and at J to 3 bases, leaving 13 bases not matched to a gene. Germline loops: CDR1 SGDLS, CDR2 YYNGEE. The CDR3 totals 17 residues. In DNA form, the CDR3 reads TGTGCCAGCGGGGGGGGACAGGGGACAACTGTCTACAATGAGCAGTTCTTC. It encodes CASGGGQGTTVYNEQFF. Combining the CDR3 with reference TRBV9 and TRBJ2-1 gives the whole variable domain DSGVTQTPKHLITATGQRVTLRCSPRSGDLSVYWYQQSLDQGLQFLIQYYNGEERAKGNILERFSAQQFPDLHSELNLSSLELGDSALYFCASGGGQGTTVYNEQFFGPGTRLTVL.

This clone appeared a few times. The rearrangement uses TRBV30 and TRBJ1-6, with D possibly being TRBD1 (5 bases). The CDR3 has 13 amino acids. Germline lookup yields CDR1 GTSNPN and CDR2 SVGIG (reference sequence). V was clipped by 0 bases and J by 7 bases, with 7 bases between them. CDR3 loop: CAWSVSGNSPLHF. The CDR3 bases are TGTGCCTGGAGTGTATCAGGGAATTCACCCCTCCACTTT. Full variable domain (rest looked up from reference TRBV30 and TRBJ1-6): SQTIHQWPATLVQPVGSPLSLECTVEGTSNPNLYWYRQAAGRGLQLLFYSVGIGQISSEVPQNLSASRPQDRQFILSSKKLLLSDSGFYLCAWSVSGNSPLHFGNGTRLTVT.

The CDR3 region has the DNA TGTGCCAGCAGCTTAGAGTACAGGGACTCACCCCTCCACTTT. It specifies CASSLEYRDSPLHF. The V gene is TRBV7-8, the J gene TRBJ1-6; tentatively, D is TRBD1 (6 bases). Looked up from germline, CDR1 is SGHVS and CDR2 is FQNEAQ. Between the trimmed V and J ends, which lost 1 base and 10 bases, there was a span of 11 bases. This CDR3 is 14 amino acids long.